The T cell receptor (beta chain) described here comes from a study of shared clonotypes between healthy human individuals. Comment on this clone: Antigen unknown.

Original analysis: Filtering differed since immunoSEQ provided only junctions, with no quality scores. Produced via immunoSEQ multiplex PCR; TCRdb's table is partial and in-frame only. V, J and clone size are taken as reported in that table, and D and trimming were inferred from the DNA itself. The profile shows roughly 1.5 million clones, 95% to 99% of them singletons. The V and J ends lost 1 base and 5 bases respectively, with 11 bases between them. Germline-derived CDR1 and CDR2 are MGHDK and SYGVNS. The CDR3 length is 15 residues. General study findings and limits: Naive subsets usually exceeded memory subsets in estimated richness.

The sequence derives from a man aged 30 to 39 in good health. Sequences were obtained from naive CD4+ T cells sorted from blood. Subset of the sample: CD45RA+ positively selected. The rearrangement joins TRBV25-1 to TRBJ1-4, with D possibly being TRBD1 (6 bases). The CDR3 coding sequence is TGTGCCAGCAGTGAATCGGGACACCCAAATGAAAAACTGTTTTTT. This sequence encodes CASSESGHPNEKLFF.